A single sample is the source of the 12 T cell receptor beta chains below, sequenced in a study of blood T cell repertoires in COVID-19. Assay: immunoSEQ multiplex PCR; the TCRdb copy retains only in-frame clones and omits some. The table records about 480,000 clones, roughly 90% of them present only once. The sample taken for sequencing was PBMCs or T cells enriched from blood (not recorded which). The receptor set was obtained from a woman between 40 and 55 years old who had recovered from COVID-19.

The V and J genes are TRBV19 and TRBJ2-1; D unresolved. Trimming removed 5 bases at V and 10 bases at J, with 18 bases between. Germline-derived CDR1 and CDR2 are LNHDA and SQIVND (reference sequence). This CDR3 comprises 14 residues. The CDR3 reads CASSPGSFNEEQFF. CDR3 nucleotides: TGTGCCAGTAGTCCCGGGTCCTTCAATGAAGAGCAGTTCTTC.

V usage is TRBV18 and J usage is TRBJ1-1; maybe TRBD1 (6 bases). With 5 bases removed from V and 8 bases from J, the gap between germline ends came to 12 bases. The CDR3 sequence is 12 residues long. In germline, CDR1 is KGHSH, CDR2 LQKENI. The CDR3, as DNA: TGTGCCAGCTCATCAGGGGCGGCGGAAGCTTTCTTT. It yields the protein CASSSGAAEAFF.

Only a few counts were recorded for this clone. The chain carries TRBV4-3 and TRBJ1-3; D gene ambiguous. Germline V gene sequence: CDR1 LGHNA, CDR2 YSLEER. The CDR3 contains 15 residues. V was clipped by 0 bases and J by 8 bases, with 14 bases between them. The CDR3 region is CASSQDRSHRYTIYF. Written as DNA, the CDR3 is TGCGCCAGCAGCCAAGATCGGAGTCACCGCTACACCATATATTTT.

The chain has TRBV18 and TRBJ2-1, with TRBD2 identical over 8 bases. Germline trimming cut 5 bases from V and 7 bases from J; bases unmatched to any gene: 19. The germline V gene encodes CDR1 KGHSH and CDR2 LQKENI. The CDR3 is 18 amino acids. CDR3 sequence reads: CASSSSLLAGGHGNEQFF. CDR3 DNA: TGTGCCAGCTCATCCTCCCTCCTCGCGGGAGGTCATGGGAATGAGCAGTTCTTC.

The chain combines TRBV19 with TRBJ1-6, with 9 bases identical to TRBD1. Germline CDR1 and CDR2: LNHDA and SQIVND (reference sequence). J was trimmed by 10 bases and V by 8 bases; bases with no gene match: 6. The CDR3 has 13 residues. CDR3 amino acids: CASRTGVGSPLHF. The CDR3 coding sequence is TGTGCCAGTCGGACAGGGGTGGGATCACCCCTCCACTTT.

The chain recombines TRBV29-1 with TRBJ1-3, with a weak D call TRBD1 (5 bases). Germline values: CDR1 SQVTM, CDR2 ANQGSEA. Trimming took off 3 bases at V and 1 base at J, with 10 bases between the two ends. The CDR3 is 14 amino acids. The CDR3 loop is CSVEGRVSGNTIYF. In DNA, the CDR3 is TGCAGCGTTGAGGGCAGGGTATCTGGAAACACCATATATTTT.

This sequence joins TRBV4-3 and TRBJ2-4, with D hard to call. CDR1 is LGHNA and CDR2 is YSLEER in the germline V gene. The CDR3 consists of 16 residues. The germline V and J ends were trimmed by 0 bases and 1 base, with 10 bases remaining between them. The CDR3 loop reads CASSQDPVVAKNIQYF. DNA of the CDR3: TGCGCCAGCAGCCAAGATCCAGTGGTGGCCAAAAACATTCAGTACTTC.

The chain couples TRBV30 to TRBJ1-6, with D possibly matching TRBD1 (6 bases). V was clipped by 0 bases and J by 7 bases, with 13 bases between them. CDR1 is GTSNPN, CDR2 SVGIG, per germline (reference sequence). The CDR3 is 15 residues long. DNA for the CDR3: TGTGCCTGGAGTGTACAGGGACAACCGAATTCACCCCTCCACTTT. This translates into CAWSVQGQPNSPLHF.

This rearrangement joins TRBV15 to TRBJ1-1; no firm D call. V was cut by 1 base and J by 1 base, with 10 bases left in between. Germline CDR1 LNHNV, CDR2 YYDKDF (reference sequence). The CDR3 has 15 residues. The CDR3 spells CATSRGIQENTEAFF. For the CDR3, the DNA is TGTGCCACCAGCAGAGGGATCCAGGAGAACACTGAAGCTTTCTTT.

The chain employs TRBV24-1 and TRBJ1-4; perhaps TRBD1 as D (5 bases). Germline loops: CDR1 KGHDR, CDR2 SFDVKD. V was trimmed by 10 bases and J by 4 bases, leaving 9 bases between them. There are 12 residues in the CDR3. CDR3 nucleotides: TGTGCCACTCGGGGGGGTAATGAAAAACTGTTTTTT. Its translation: CATRGGNEKLFF.

The rearrangement joins TRBV5-1 to TRBJ1-1; D gene ambiguous. The V and J ends lost 2 bases and 3 bases respectively, with 11 bases between them. This CDR3 spans 14 amino acids. Germline values: CDR1 SGHRS, CDR2 YFSETQ. CDR3: CASSFGRRDTEAFF. For the CDR3, the DNA is TGCGCCAGCAGCTTCGGTAGACGGGACACTGAAGCTTTCTTT.

This chain joins TRBV15 and TRBJ2-7, with D perhaps TRBD1 (6 bases). V was cut by 5 bases and J by 4 bases, with 15 bases left in between. The length of the CDR3 is 14 residues. Germline CDR1 LNHNV, CDR2 YYDKDF (reference sequence). DNA of the CDR3: TGTGCCACCAGCCAAGACAGGTTAGGGTACGAGCAGTACTTC. Encoded protein: CATSQDRLGYEQYF.